What follows describes a single T cell receptor (beta chain). The antigen it binds to is not known. Base qualities were left out, and no much larger clone turns up one base away. Ficoll-Paque density gradient centrifugation was the method used to isolate PBMCs. The CDR3, cysteine through phenylalanine, is 14 amino acids long. Left in the record is the CDR3 DNA by itself, 42 bases read in frame from the first base. Via the germline V gene (reference sequence), CDR1 is LNHDA and CDR2 SQIVND. The junction shows trimming of 5 bases on V and 2 bases on J, plus 10 bases between the germline ends. Data came from an Illumina NovaSeq 6000. TCRalpha and TCRbeta cDNA libraries were constructed by 5'RACE with constant-segment primers, with sample barcodes and unique molecular identifiers being introduced. Trizol reagent was used to extract RNA from every sample. Library amplification was performed in two PCR steps, and a second sample barcode and Illumina TruSeq adapters were introduced in the second step. Libraries were sequenced on an Illumina NovaSeq with 2 x 150 bp paired-end reads. The authors' pipeline ran thus. Reads were demultiplexed and collapsed into UMI-guided consensus sequences with migec v1.2.7. Using mixcr v2.1.11, UMI consensuses were aligned to TRA and TRB V and J templates and then assembled into clonotypes. A clonotype was counted as expanded or contracted only if both edgeR and NoisET called the change significant, with noise models trained on biological replicates. For edgeR calls, a false discovery rate-adjusted p below 0.01 and a log2 fold-change threshold of 1 were applied. As an exploratory analysis of dynamics, max-normalized trajectories of the 1000 most abundant clonotypes were examined with PCA combined with hierarchical clustering. The CD4 or CD8 phenotype of responding clones was assigned using the separately sequenced CD4+ and CD8+ repertoires. TCRdb took the public reads, trimmed them with fastp at Q25, ran MiXCR for clone calling and kept in-frame beta chains. For every CDR3 protein sequence, its rows merge into one entry that carries the most common genes and DNA. The V and J calls shown here were made by TCRdb, not taken from the authors' results. For this sample the table gives over 450,000 distinct CDR3 sequences, of which about 20% were detected only once. The ten biggest clones cover around 13% of the sample.

This sample was taken from a study of T-cell memory formation after mild COVID-19 (dated by TCRdb to the early 2020s). In the study overall: Most TCR sequence clusters were specific to one of the two donors. The cohort comprised two young, previously healthy adult volunteers, one female and one male. Longitudinal TCRalpha and TCRbeta repertoire sequencing tracked T-cell clones expanding and contracting after mild COVID-19 in two donors.

Results and caveats for the whole study, not just this receptor: Whether the second-wave clones peaking on day 37 were SARS-CoV-2 specific was not confirmed. Clones contracting from day 15 to 85 had balanced CD4/CD8 phenotypes, while a second wave expanding from day 15 to 37 was biased towards CD4+. Contracting CD4+ clones turned up mainly in the CM and EM memory subsets, whereas EMRA was where CD8+ clones were enriched. Some responding clones were found in pre-infection memory, which suggests that pre-existing cross-reactive memory T cells took part in the SARS-CoV-2 response. Only a couple of mild cases were covered in the study, and larger cohorts including severe cases with pre-infection samples were considered necessary.

Recombination joined TRBV19 with TRBJ1-5; a tentative D call is TRBD1 (5 bases match). Material: PBMCs or a T cell subset sorted from them (not recorded which). The receptor comes from an adult woman who had mild COVID-19 (a few samples of this study predate the infection). The sample titles of this study are shuffled in the database, so cell type and time point are left out; the donor was told from shared clones. The CDR3 here reads CASSQGNGNQPQHF. The DNA reads TGTGCCAGTAGTCAGGGTAATGGCAATCAGCCCCAGCATTTT. Extended through the reference TRBV19 and TRBJ1-5 proteins, this CDR3 yields the full variable domain: DGGITQSPKYLFRKEGQNVTLSCEQNLNHDAMYWYRQDPGQGLRLIYYSQIVNDFQKGDIAEGYSVSREKKESFPLTVTSAQKNPTAFYLCASSQGNGNQPQHFGDGTRLSIL.